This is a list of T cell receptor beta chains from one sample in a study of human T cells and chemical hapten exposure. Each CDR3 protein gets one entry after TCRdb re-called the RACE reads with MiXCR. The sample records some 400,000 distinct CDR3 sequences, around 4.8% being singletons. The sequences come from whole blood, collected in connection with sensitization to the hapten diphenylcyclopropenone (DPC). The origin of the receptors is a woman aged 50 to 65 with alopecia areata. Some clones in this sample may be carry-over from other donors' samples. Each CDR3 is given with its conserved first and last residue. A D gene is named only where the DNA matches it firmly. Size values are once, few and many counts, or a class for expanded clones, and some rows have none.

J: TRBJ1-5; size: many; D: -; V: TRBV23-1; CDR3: CASSQSGRKSNQPQHF; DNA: TGCGCCAGCAGTCAGTCAGGGAGAAAAAGCAATCAGCCCCAGCATTTT
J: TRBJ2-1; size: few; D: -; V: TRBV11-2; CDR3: CASSLVRWDEQFF; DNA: TGTGCCAGCAGCTTAGTTCGGTGGGATGAGCAGTTCTTC
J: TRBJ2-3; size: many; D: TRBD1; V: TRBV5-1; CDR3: CASSRQGGDTQYF; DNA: TGCGCCAGCAGCCGACAGGGGGGAGATACGCAGTATTTT
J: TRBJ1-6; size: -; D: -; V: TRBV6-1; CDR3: CASSEARATNSPLHF; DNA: TGTGCCAGCAGTGAAGCCCGGGCAACCAATTCACCCCTCCACTTT
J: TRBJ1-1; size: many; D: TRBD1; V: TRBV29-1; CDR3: CSAGGRQGNTEAFF; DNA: TGCAGCGCAGGGGGTAGGCAGGGCAACACTGAAGCTTTCTTT
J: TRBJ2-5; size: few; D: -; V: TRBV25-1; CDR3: CASKEVGREETQYF; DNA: TGTGCCAGCAAGGAGGTTGGGCGGGAAGAGACCCAGTACTTC
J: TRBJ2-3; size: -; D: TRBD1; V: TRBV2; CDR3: CASSSQGMTDTQYF; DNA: TGTGCCAGCAGCTCACAGGGGATGACAGATACGCAGTATTTT
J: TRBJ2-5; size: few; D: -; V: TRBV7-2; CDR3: CASSLALTLGETQYF; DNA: TGTGCCAGCAGCTTAGCCCTCACCCTAGGAGAGACCCAGTACTTC
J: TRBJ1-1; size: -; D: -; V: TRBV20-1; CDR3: CSARPEMSPNTEAFF; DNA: TGCAGTGCTAGACCCGAAATGAGCCCCAACACTGAAGCTTTCTTT
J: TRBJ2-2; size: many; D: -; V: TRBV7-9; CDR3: CASSFLSGSNTGELFF; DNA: TGTGCCAGCAGCTTCCTAAGCGGATCGAACACCGGGGAGCTGTTTTTT
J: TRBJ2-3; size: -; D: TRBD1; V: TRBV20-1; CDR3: CSASRQGRGSADTQYF; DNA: TGCAGTGCCTCCCGACAGGGGCGGGGAAGTGCAGATACGCAGTATTTT
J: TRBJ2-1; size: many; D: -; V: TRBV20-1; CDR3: CSARNRLYNEQFF; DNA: TGCAGTGCTAGAAACCGACTTTACAATGAGCAGTTCTTC
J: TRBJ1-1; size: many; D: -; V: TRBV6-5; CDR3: CASGGFHLMNTEAFF; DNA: TGTGCCAGCGGGGGTTTTCACCTCATGAACACTGAAGCTTTCTTT
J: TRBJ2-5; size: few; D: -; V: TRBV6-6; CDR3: CASQFPGVETQYF; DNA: TGTGCCAGCCAGTTTCCGGGGGTAGAGACCCAGTACTTC
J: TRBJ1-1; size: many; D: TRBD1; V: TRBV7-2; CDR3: CASSLRDRGLGTEAFF; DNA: TGTGCCAGCAGCCTCCGGGACAGGGGTCTGGGCACTGAAGCTTTCTTT
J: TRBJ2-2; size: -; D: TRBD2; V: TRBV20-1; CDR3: CSAPGLVTGELFF; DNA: TGCAGTGCTCCCGGACTAGTCACCGGGGAGCTGTTTTTT
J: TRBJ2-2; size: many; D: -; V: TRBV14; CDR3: CASSQVPDTGELFF; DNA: TGTGCCAGCAGCCAAGTTCCAGACACCGGGGAGCTGTTTTTT
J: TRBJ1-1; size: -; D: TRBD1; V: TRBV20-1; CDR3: CSARERTGILAEAFF; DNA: TGCAGTGCTAGAGAAAGGACAGGGATACTCGCTGAAGCTTTCTTT
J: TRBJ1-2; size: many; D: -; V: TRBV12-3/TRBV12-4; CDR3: CASSLTGGYTF; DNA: TGTGCCAGCAGTTTAACAGGGGGCTACACCTTC
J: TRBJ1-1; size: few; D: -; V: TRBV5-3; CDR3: CARSRRRRTATEAFF; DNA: TGTGCCAGAAGCCGCAGAAGGCGGACAGCCACTGAAGCTTTCTTT
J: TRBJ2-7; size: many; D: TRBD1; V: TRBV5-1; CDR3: CASRTRDRSSYEQYF; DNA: TGCGCCAGCCGAACCCGGGACAGGAGCTCCTACGAGCAGTACTTC
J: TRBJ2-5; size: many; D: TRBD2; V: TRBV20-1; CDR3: CSARLPGLAGVRETQYF; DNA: TGCAGTGCTAGATTACCGGGACTAGCGGGAGTTAGAGAGACCCAGTACTTC
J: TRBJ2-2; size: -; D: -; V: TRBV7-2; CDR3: CASSLRAGTVGGELFF; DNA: TGTGCCAGCAGCTTAAGGGCAGGAACAGTCGGCGGGGAGCTGTTTTTT
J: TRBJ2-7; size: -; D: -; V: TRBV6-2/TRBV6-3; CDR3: CASRRAASSYEQYF; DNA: TGTGCCAGCAGGCGGGCCGCCTCCTCCTACGAGCAGTACTTC
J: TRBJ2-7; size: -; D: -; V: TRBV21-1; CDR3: CASSKDGTNQGGSVYEQYF; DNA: TGTGCCAGCAGCAAAGATGGGACAAACCAAGGAGGTTCGGTATACGAGCAGTACTTC
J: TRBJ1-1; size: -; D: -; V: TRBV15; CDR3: CATSRDSERSMNTEAFF; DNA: TGTGCCACCAGCAGAGATTCCGAAAGGAGCATGAACACTGAAGCTTTCTTT
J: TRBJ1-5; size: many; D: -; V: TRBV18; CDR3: CASSRLDSNQPQHF; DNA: TGTGCCAGCTCACGACTGGATAGCAATCAGCCCCAGCATTTT
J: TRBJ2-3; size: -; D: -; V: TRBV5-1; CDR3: CASSLVNARDTQYF; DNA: TGCGCCAGCAGCTTGGTAAACGCGCGAGATACGCAGTATTTT
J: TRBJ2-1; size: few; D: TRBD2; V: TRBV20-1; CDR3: CSARVTSGRYNEQFF; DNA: TGCAGTGCTAGAGTTACGAGCGGGAGATACAATGAGCAGTTCTTC
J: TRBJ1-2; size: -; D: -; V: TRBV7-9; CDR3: CASSFNGGTYGYTF; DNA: TGTGCCAGCAGCTTTAACGGCGGGACCTATGGCTACACCTTC
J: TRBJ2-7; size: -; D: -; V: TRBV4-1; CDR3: CASSQGGSDYEQYF; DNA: TGCGCCAGCAGCCAAGGAGGGTCCGATTACGAGCAGTACTTC
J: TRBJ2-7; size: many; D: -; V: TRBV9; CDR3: CASSVDRRALEQYF; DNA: TGTGCCAGCAGCGTAGATCGCCGGGCCTTAGAGCAGTACTTC
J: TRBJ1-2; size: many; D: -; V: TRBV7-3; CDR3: CASSLTRLAVGDGTDGYTF; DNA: TGTGCCAGCAGCCTAACCCGTCTGGCCGTAGGGGACGGTACAGATGGCTACACCTTC
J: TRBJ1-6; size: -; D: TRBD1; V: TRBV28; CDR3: CASSPPTGQGNSPLHF; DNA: TGTGCCAGCAGTCCGCCAACGGGACAGGGTAATTCACCCCTCCACTTT
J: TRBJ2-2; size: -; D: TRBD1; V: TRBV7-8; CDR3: CASSLGTVLNTGELFF; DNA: TGTGCCAGCAGCCTAGGGACAGTTCTGAACACCGGGGAGCTGTTTTTT
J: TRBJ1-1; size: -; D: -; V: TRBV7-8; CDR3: CASSLPQGRDGNTEAFF; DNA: TGTGCCAGCAGCCTCCCACAGGGTAGGGACGGGAACACTGAAGCTTTCTTT
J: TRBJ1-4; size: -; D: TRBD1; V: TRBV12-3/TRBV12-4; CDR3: CASSPGGDYEKLFF; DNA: TGTGCCAGCAGTCCAGGGGGGGACTATGAAAAACTGTTTTTT
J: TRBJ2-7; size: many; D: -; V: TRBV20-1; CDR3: CSARGRRTYEQYF; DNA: TGCAGTGCTAGAGGCCGGCGGACCTACGAGCAGTACTTC
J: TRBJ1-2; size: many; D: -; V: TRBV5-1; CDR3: CASSLGPERGYGYTF; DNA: TGCGCCAGCAGCTTGGGCCCGGAAAGGGGGTATGGCTACACCTTC
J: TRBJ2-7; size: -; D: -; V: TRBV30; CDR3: CAWGTYEQYF; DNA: TGTGCCTGGGGAACCTACGAGCAGTACTTC
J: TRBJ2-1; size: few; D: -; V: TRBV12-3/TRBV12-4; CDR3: CASSDREGQFF; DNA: TGTGCCAGCAGCGACAGGGAGGGGCAGTTCTTC
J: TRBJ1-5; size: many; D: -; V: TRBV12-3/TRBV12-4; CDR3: CASSPGQRNQPQHF; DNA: TGTGCCAGCAGCCCCGGACAGCGAAATCAGCCCCAGCATTTT
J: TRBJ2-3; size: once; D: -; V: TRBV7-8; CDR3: CASSLATSLPWADTQYF; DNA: TGTGCCAGCAGCTTAGCAACTTCTCTTCCCTGGGCAGATACGCAGTATTTT
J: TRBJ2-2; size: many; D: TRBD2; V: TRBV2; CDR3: CASSTLAGVGTGELFF; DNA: TGTGCCAGCAGTACCCTAGCGGGAGTTGGTACCGGGGAGCTGTTTTTT
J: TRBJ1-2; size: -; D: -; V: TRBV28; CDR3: CASKGHWNYGYTF; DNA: TGTGCCAGCAAGGGACACTGGAACTATGGCTACACCTTC
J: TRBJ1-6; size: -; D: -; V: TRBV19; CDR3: CARRDTSYNSPLHF; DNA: TGTGCCAGACGTGACACCTCCTATAATTCACCCCTCCACTTT
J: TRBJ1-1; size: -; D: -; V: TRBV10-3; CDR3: CATDIEAFF; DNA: TGTGCCACGGACATAGAAGCTTTCTTT
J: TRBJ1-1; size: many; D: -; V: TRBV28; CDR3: CASSSPGANGAFF; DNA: TGTGCCAGCAGTTCCCCGGGGGCCAATGGAGCTTTCTTT
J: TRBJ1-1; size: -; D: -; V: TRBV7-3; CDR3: CASSLRDWGTEAFF; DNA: TGTGCCAGCAGCTTAAGGGACTGGGGGACTGAAGCTTTCTTT
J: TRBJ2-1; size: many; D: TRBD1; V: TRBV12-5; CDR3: CASGLPPPGGNEQFF; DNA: TGTGCTAGTGGTTTGCCCCCCCCAGGGGGCAATGAGCAGTTCTTC
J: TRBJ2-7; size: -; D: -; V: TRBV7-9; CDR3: CALDLAGYAEQYF; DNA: TGTGCCCTCGACCTGGCAGGGTACGCCGAGCAGTACTTC
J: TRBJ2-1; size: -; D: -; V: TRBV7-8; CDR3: CASSTPWGTQQIF; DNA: TGTGCCAGCAGCACCCCGTGGGGGACTCAGCAGATCTTC
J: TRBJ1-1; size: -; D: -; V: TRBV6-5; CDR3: CASSPRGGRVVTEAFF; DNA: TGTGCCAGCAGTCCGCGAGGGGGGCGGGTGGTCACTGAAGCTTTCTTT
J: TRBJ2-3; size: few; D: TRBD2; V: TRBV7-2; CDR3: CASSLQTSGGDTQYF; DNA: TGTGCCAGCAGCTTACAGACTAGCGGGGGAGATACGCAGTATTTT
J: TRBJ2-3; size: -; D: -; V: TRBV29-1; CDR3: CSVDEATDTQYF; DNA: TGCAGCGTTGATGAGGCCACAGATACGCAGTATTTT